Listed below are T cell receptor beta chains from one sample, sequenced in a study. TCRdb passed the RT-PCR reads through MiXCR, listing each CDR3 protein once. The sample yields approximately 720,000 distinct CDR3 sequences, approximately 15% seen once. Sequences were obtained from memory CD4+ T cells from blood. The receptor source for this set is a female donor in good health, serving as a healthy control. CDR3s include the opening cysteine and the closing phenylalanine or tryptophan.

v_gene,j_gene,CDR3aa
TRBV15,TRBJ2-1,CATSRDRSLPSEQFF
TRBV5-1,TRBJ2-1,CASREGSEQFF
TRBV5-1,TRBJ2-1,CASSSTIAATYNEQFF
TRBV6-5,TRBJ1-6,CASSYLAGDSPLHF
TRBV7-7,TRBJ2-1,CASSATSGGNEQFF
TRBV7-2,TRBJ2-1,CASSPGVSRAVEQFF
TRBV11-2,TRBJ1-1,CASSWTGGLQRSEAFF
TRBV29-1,TRBJ2-1,CSAGTGGSSYNEQFF
TRBV6-2/TRBV6-3,TRBJ2-3,CASSPLGSSTDTQYF
TRBV7-2,TRBJ2-5,CASSPTGGRIETQYF
TRBV5-1,TRBJ1-6,CASSLGQHNSPLHF
TRBV7-2,TRBJ2-7,CASSGPGLAGYEQYF
TRBV25-1,TRBJ1-2,CASTGAGSGYTF
TRBV7-2,TRBJ2-3,CASSIPRRDTQYF
TRBV28,TRBJ2-1,CASSEFLGRGQNSYNEQFF
TRBV20-1,TRBJ2-1,CRWWVTRSNSYNEQFF
TRBV29-1,TRBJ2-7,CSGTNSYEQYF
TRBV7-8,TRBJ2-1,CASSAYGTSPNEQFF
TRBV9,TRBJ2-7,CASSPGLLTSEQYF
TRBV5-4,TRBJ1-1,CASSSTGTGGLNTEAFF
TRBV5-5,TRBJ1-1,CASSLIGPRTEAFF
TRBV10-3,TRBJ2-7,CASAMGQASYEQYF
TRBV7-2,TRBJ2-3,CASSFRVAGGGTDTQYF
TRBV10-3,TRBJ2-7,CAISGQTVTYEQYF
TRBV10-3,TRBJ2-5,CAISEVRDGTQYF
TRBV10-3,TRBJ2-3,CAISETGRGADTQYF
TRBV12-3/TRBV12-4,TRBJ2-6,CASTPGQGFSGANVLTF
TRBV27,TRBJ1-1,CASKTFLGAGGTEAFF
TRBV2,TRBJ2-7,CATAEGAQRTYEQYF
TRBV4-2,TRBJ2-6,CASSPQISGANVLTF
TRBV5-1,TRBJ2-5,CASSSTSGPEEIQYF
TRBV11-2,TRBJ1-1,CASSRDDRANTEAFF
TRBV5-1,TRBJ1-5,CASSLGQDNQPQHF
TRBV19,TRBJ2-4,CASRSGRADIQYF
TRBV5-6,TRBJ1-1,CASSADSAGEAFF
TRBV12-3/TRBV12-4,TRBJ2-2,CASSLRQGAGELFF
TRBV12-3/TRBV12-4,TRBJ1-3,CASRFGQGEGNTIYF
TRBV11-1,TRBJ2-3,CASRAGPGQEGDTQYF
TRBV20-1,TRBJ2-7,CSARDVAGSSYEQYF
TRBV5-1,TRBJ2-7,CASSRSGSATIYEQYF
TRBV5-1,TRBJ1-1,CASSWTEQGNTEAFF